This entry lists 15 T cell receptor beta chains sequenced from one sample in a study of blood T cell repertoires in COVID-19. The repertoire was sequenced with immunoSEQ multiplex PCR; TCRdb's copy has only in-frame clones and lacks some. This table has 100,000 to 130,000 clones, 88% appearing once. The material sequenced was peripheral blood. The source is a human donor in a cohort sampled during active COVID-19.

A single count supports this clone. As DNA, the CDR3 is TGTGCCAGTAGTAGACCGCCCGGACAGTTACCAAATCAGCCCCAGCATTTT. Amino acid sequence: CASSRPPGQLPNQPQHF. The rearrangement uses TRBV19 and TRBJ1-5; D is possibly TRBD1 (6 bases). Germline CDR1 and CDR2: LNHDA and SQIVND (reference sequence). The CDR3 totals 17 residues. With 4 bases removed from V and 4 bases from J, the gap between germline ends came to 20 bases.

This clone came up a few times. The J gene is TRBJ1-2, the V gene TRBV28, with 7 bases aligning to TRBD1. CDR1 is MDHEN, CDR2 SYDVKM, per germline. Germline trimming cut 7 bases from V and 4 bases from J; bases unmatched to any gene: 9. The CDR3 covers 14 residues. The CDR3 loop reads CASKGGQTTYGYTF. The CDR3 nucleotides are TGTGCCAGCAAAGGGGGACAGACAACCTATGGCTACACCTTC.

CDR3 amino acids: CASSHLSGGAEDTQYF. CDR3 sequence (DNA): TGTGCCAGCAGCCACCTTAGCGGGGGGGCCGAAGATACGCAGTATTTT. V and J are TRBV14 and TRBJ2-3; 11 bases are a match to TRBD2. CDR3 length: 16 amino acids. After removal of 3 bases from V and 5 bases from J, the junction contained 7 bases not matched to a gene. CDR1 and CDR2 (germline): SGHDN, FVKESK.

This clone was counted between two and nine times. This sequence joins TRBV7-2 and TRBJ2-3; TRBD2 aligns across 8 bases. This CDR3 comprises 15 residues. V shed 4 bases, J shed 8 bases, and the junction held 11 bases outside the gene matches. CDR1 SGHTA and CDR2 FQGNSA come from the germline V gene. The CDR3 region is CASSSGTLAGRTQYF. As DNA, the CDR3 is TGTGCCAGCAGCTCAGGGACCTTAGCGGGGCGTACGCAGTATTTT. The full variable domain, rest sourced from reference TRBV7-2 and TRBJ2-3, is GAGVSQSPSNKVTEKGKDVELRCDPISGHTALYWYRQSLGQGLEFLIYFQGNSAPDKSGLPSDRFSAERTGGSVSTLTIQRTQQEDSAVYLCASSSGTLAGRTQYFGPGTRLTVL.

This chain connects TRBV11-1 to TRBJ2-7; 10 bases line up with TRBD1. CDR3 length equals 14 residues. V trimming: 4 bases; J trimming: 0 bases; junction bases outside the gene matches: 0. Germline V CDR1 and CDR2: SGHAT, FQDESV (reference sequence). CDR3: CASSWTGGSYEQYF. The DNA for the CDR3 is TGTGCCAGCAGCTGGACAGGGGGCTCCTACGAGCAGTACTTC.

This chain joins TRBV6-5 and TRBJ2-1; 8 bases are a match to TRBD2. The germline CDR1 and CDR2 sequences are MNHEY and SVGAGI. The V segment lost 5 bases and the J segment 6 bases; nucleotides outside the gene matches: 9. This CDR3 has 15 residues. DNA for the CDR3: TGTGCCAGCAGTCTACGGGAGGGCCCCATCAATGAGCAGTTCTTC. Its translation: CASSLREGPINEQFF.

The chain has TRBV24-1 and TRBJ1-5; the D gene is possibly TRBD1 (6 bases). V lost 4 bases and J 7 bases, leaving 13 bases between the germline ends. CDR3 length equals 14 residues. Germline assignment: CDR1 KGHDR and CDR2 SFDVKD. For the CDR3, the DNA is TGTGCCACCAGTGACAGGGGATTCGGGCAGCCCCAGCATTTT. It specifies CATSDRGFGQPQHF.

The rearrangement uses TRBV6-5 and TRBJ1-1; D might be TRBD1 (5 bases). This CDR3 contains 13 residues. Germline lookup yields CDR1 MNHEY and CDR2 SVGAGI. The germline V and J ends were trimmed by 1 base and 4 bases, with 7 bases remaining between them. The CDR3 DNA is TGTGCCAGCAGTTACTTAACAGGCACTGAAGCTTTCTTT. Residues: CASSYLTGTEAFF.

The V call is TRBV5-1, the J call TRBJ2-2, with D hard to call. CDR3 length: 16 residues. Germline CDR1 and CDR2: SGHRS and YFSETQ. Trimming shortened V by 0 bases and J by 7 bases, and 16 bases separated the two germline ends. The CDR3 region is CASSLAAPPFGGELFF. CDR3 sequence (DNA): TGCGCCAGCAGCTTGGCCGCCCCTCCATTCGGCGGGGAGCTGTTTTTT.

The chain uses TRBV19 and TRBJ1-5; the match to TRBD1 covers 7 bases. Trimming at V came to 6 bases and at J to 3 bases, leaving 8 bases not matched to a gene. Germline loops: CDR1 LNHDA, CDR2 SQIVND (reference sequence). The CDR3 is 15 residues long. CDR3 sequence: CASSLQGPSNQPQHF. DNA for the CDR3: TGTGCCAGTAGCCTACAGGGGCCTTCCAATCAGCCCCAGCATTTT.

Here the CDR3 DNA reads TGTGCCAGCAGTCCCCAGGGGGGAGCCTACGAGCAGTACTTC. Its protein product is CASSPQGGAYEQYF. The rearrangement links TRBV27 to TRBJ2-7, with D tentatively TRBD1 (7 bases). Germline CDR1 reads MNHEY; CDR2 reads SMNVEV (reference sequence). V lost 5 bases and J lost 2, with 13 bases in between. The CDR3 runs 14 residues.

The CDR3 here is CASSGARQGTNEKLFF. Written as DNA, the CDR3 is TGTGCCAGCAGCGGAGCGAGACAGGGAACTAATGAAAAACTGTTTTTT. This rearrangement joins TRBV9 to TRBJ1-4, with TRBD1 matching over 7 bases. J gave up 1 base and V 3 bases, and 6 bases lay outside the gene matches. The CDR3 contains 16 residues. CDR1 and CDR2 (germline): SGDLS, YYNGEE.

The chain recombines TRBV5-1 with TRBJ1-4; 7 nucleotides agree with TRBD1. The germline gives CDR1 SGHRS, CDR2 YFSETQ. This CDR3 contains 14 residues. V trimming: 1 base; J trimming: 6 bases; junction bases outside the gene matches: 3. Here the CDR3 reads CASSLTGVDEKLFF. The CDR3 DNA sequence: TGCGCCAGCAGCTTGACAGGGGTGGATGAAAAACTGTTTTTT. The full variable domain, rest sourced from reference TRBV5-1 and TRBJ1-4, is KAGVTQTPRYLIKTRGQQVTLSCSPISGHRSVSWYQQTPGQGLQFLFEYFSETQRNKGNFPGRFSGRQFSNSRSEMNVSTLELGDSALYLCASSLTGVDEKLFFGSGTQLSVL.

The genes are TRBV5-1 and TRBJ2-5; 11 positions agree with TRBD2. This CDR3 region has 16 residues. CDR1 SGHRS and CDR2 YFSETQ come from the germline V gene. V lost 0 bases and J lost 5; bases outside the gene matches: 6. The CDR3 loop is CASSLVVAGGPETQYF. The CDR3 bases are TGCGCCAGCAGCTTGGTGGTAGCGGGGGGGCCTGAGACCCAGTACTTC. The full variable domain, rest sourced from reference TRBV5-1 and TRBJ2-5, is KAGVTQTPRYLIKTRGQQVTLSCSPISGHRSVSWYQQTPGQGLQFLFEYFSETQRNKGNFPGRFSGRQFSNSRSEMNVSTLELGDSALYLCASSLVVAGGPETQYFGPGTRLLVL.

The table lists this clone with a few counts. The chain combines TRBV19 with TRBJ1-2, with 8 bases aligning to TRBD1. J gave up 3 bases and V 6 bases, and 3 bases lay outside the gene matches. Germline assignment: CDR1 LNHDA and CDR2 SQIVND (reference sequence). This CDR3 has 13 amino acids. CDR3 region: CASRETGDYGYTF. The CDR3 DNA reads as TGTGCCAGTAGGGAGACAGGGGACTATGGCTACACCTTC.